The next 32 T cell receptor beta chains were all read from a single sample in a study of human CD4 T cells and Enterobacteriaceae. The assay was immunoSEQ multiplex PCR, and TCRdb's table has in-frame clones only and misses some. This sample has tens of thousands of clones, with approximately 84% found just once. Memory CD4+ T cells were sorted as all CD4+ cells except CD45RA+CCR7+CD95- naive cells, over 95% pure. The material sequenced was memory CD4+ T cells from blood. The receptors were sampled from a human donor in good health.

This clone occurred once. The V call is TRBV19, the J call TRBJ2-7, with D unresolved. V shed 3 bases and J shed 3 bases, with 3 bases lying between them. The CDR3 sequence is 11 residues long. Germline V lookup: CDR1 LNHDA, CDR2 SQIVND (reference sequence). CDR3 nucleotides: TGTGCCAGTAGTATCGGCTACGAGCAGTACTTC. Translating it yields CASSIGYEQYF.

This clone was seen more than once but under ten times. The chain links TRBV6-1 to TRBJ1-2; a weak D match, TRBD1 (5 bases). The germline CDR1 and CDR2 sequences are MNHNS and SASEGT. CDR3 length equals 17 residues. Deletions cut 2 bases from V and 4 bases from J, with 20 bases between. The CDR3 spells CASSERGQGTGGYGYTF. CDR3 sequence (DNA): TGTGCCAGCAGTGAAAGGGGTCAGGGAACAGGAGGCTATGGCTACACCTTC.

This clone is a singleton in its sample. The V gene is TRBV9, the J gene TRBJ2-1; 7 nucleotides line up with TRBD1. CDR3 length equals 17 residues. The J segment lost 2 bases and the V segment lost 6 bases, leaving 14 bases of the junction unmatched. Per germline, CDR1 SGDLS and CDR2 YYNGEE. The CDR3 coding sequence is TGTGCCAGCACTCGGCTTGGACAGGCTACGGCCTACAATGAGCAGTTCTTC. It yields the protein CASTRLGQATAYNEQFF.

The gene calls are TRBV25-1 and TRBJ1-6; 9 bases are shared with TRBD1. The V segment lost 6 bases and the J segment 7 bases; nucleotides outside the gene matches: 10. CDR1 is MGHDK and CDR2 is SYGVNS in the germline V gene. This CDR3 spans 16 amino acids. The CDR3 spells CASRQTGTGRNSPLHF. DNA for the CDR3: TGTGCCAGCAGGCAAACCGGGACAGGGCGAAATTCACCCCTCCACTTT. Looking up the rest from reference TRBV25-1 and TRBJ1-6 gives the full variable domain: EADIYQTPRYLVIGTGKKITLECSQTMGHDKMYWYQQDPGMELHLIHYSYGVNSTEKGDLSSESTVSRIRTEHFPLTLESARPSHTSQYLCASRQTGTGRNSPLHFGNGTRLTVT.

A few counts support this clone. V usage is TRBV28 and J usage is TRBJ1-3; 7 bases map to TRBD1. J was trimmed by 4 bases and V by 7 bases; bases with no gene match: 1. This CDR3 has 12 amino acids. Looked up from germline, CDR1 is MDHEN and CDR2 is SYDVKM. The DNA of the CDR3 is TGTGCCAGCACACAGGGGGGAAACACCATATATTTT. Translation gives CASTQGGNTIYF. The entire variable domain, with the rest obtained from reference TRBV28 and TRBJ1-3, is as follows: DVKVTQSSRYLVKRTGEKVFLECVQDMDHENMFWYRQDPGLGLRLIYFSYDVKMKEKGDIPEGYSVSREKKERFSLILESASTNQTSMYLCASTQGGNTIYFGEGSWLTVV.

The rearrangement uses TRBV6-1 and TRBJ1-6; possibly TRBD1 for D (6 bases). The germline V and J ends were trimmed by 5 bases and 10 bases, with 15 bases remaining between them. The germline gives CDR1 MNHNS, CDR2 SASEGT. This CDR3 is 14 amino acids long. CDR3 nucleotide sequence: TGTGCCAGCAGTCCCCGGGGCCAGGGGTCACCCCTCCACTTT. Residues: CASSPRGQGSPLHF.

J is TRBJ1-1 and V is TRBV7-3; tentatively, D is TRBD1 (5 bases). The CDR3 covers 14 residues. Trimming removed 3 bases at V and 0 bases at J, with 8 bases between. CDR1 is SGHTA and CDR2 is FQGTGA in the germline V gene. The DNA for the CDR3 is TGTGCCAGCAGCTTGACAGCCTTGAACACTGAAGCTTTCTTT. This translates into CASSLTALNTEAFF. The full variable domain, rest sourced from reference TRBV7-3 and TRBJ1-1, is GAGVSQTPSNKVTEKGKYVELRCDPISGHTALYWYRQSLGQGPEFLIYFQGTGAADDSGLPNDRFFAVRPEGSVSTLKIQRTERGDSAVYLCASSLTALNTEAFFGQGTRLTVV.

The chain couples TRBV29-1 to TRBJ1-5; unclear D gene. The germline CDR1 and CDR2 sequences are SQVTM and ANQGSEA. CDR3 length: 13 amino acids. The V gene lost 6 bases and the J gene lost 4 bases, with 13 bases spanning the gap. The CDR3: CSVALDSNQPQHF. CDR3 DNA: TGCAGCGTCGCCTTGGATTCGAATCAGCCCCAGCATTTT.

The chain carries TRBV7-2 and TRBJ1-2, with D possibly being TRBD1 (6 bases). Trimming left V 7 bases short and J 1 base short, with 19 bases between. Germline CDR1 is SGHTA and CDR2 is FQGNSA. This CDR3 is built from 16 residues. The CDR3 DNA sequence: TGTGCCAGCACCTTTTCTCCGACAGGCCGTAACTATGGCTACACCTTC. Its translation is CASTFSPTGRNYGYTF.

The V and J genes are TRBV4-1 and TRBJ2-7; no clear D. Trimming removed 2 bases at V and 9 bases at J, with 26 bases between. Per germline, CDR1 MGHRA and CDR2 YSYEKL. The CDR3 extends over 17 amino acids. The CDR3 loop reads CASSQPYSPYGGSVQYF. The CDR3 DNA is TGCGCCAGCAGCCAACCCTACTCCCCCTACGGCGGATCAGTGCAGTACTTC.

The table lists this clone with a count of one. The sample holds other DNA sequences that translate to the same CDR3. The CDR3 region has the DNA TGTGCCAGCAGATCCGGGACAGGCACAGATACGCAGTATTTT. Translation: CASRSGTGTDTQYF. The genes are TRBV2 and TRBJ2-3; 7 nucleotides align to TRBD1. Losses at the gene ends were 6 bases for V and 1 base for J; bases not matched to a gene: 4. Germline V CDR1 and CDR2: SNHLY, FYNNEI. CDR3 size: 14 residues.

V usage is TRBV19 and J usage is TRBJ2-1; 9 nucleotides line up with TRBD2. CDR1 is LNHDA, CDR2 SQIVND, per germline (reference sequence). V trimming: 8 bases; J trimming: 1 base; junction bases outside the gene matches: 12. The CDR3 is 17 residues long. CDR3 sequence: CASRASGKALSYNEQFF. The CDR3 DNA reads TGTGCCAGTCGAGCTAGCGGGAAAGCTTTATCCTACAATGAGCAGTTCTTC.

This chain links TRBV5-1 with TRBJ2-7; 9 bases align to TRBD1. The CDR3 consists of 15 residues. Trimming cost V 4 bases and J 3 bases; bases outside gene matches: 8. Germline-derived CDR1 and CDR2 are SGHRS and YFSETQ. The CDR3 region is CASSKGQGTLYEQYF. CDR3 nucleotides: TGCGCCAGCAGCAAAGGACAGGGGACTCTCTACGAGCAGTACTTC. Using reference TRBV5-1 and TRBJ2-7 for the parts outside the CDR3, the full variable domain is KAGVTQTPRYLIKTRGQQVTLSCSPISGHRSVSWYQQTPGQGLQFLFEYFSETQRNKGNFPGRFSGRQFSNSRSEMNVSTLELGDSALYLCASSKGQGTLYEQYFGPGTRLTVT.

This clone was detected once. The genes are TRBV2 and TRBJ2-3, with D uncertain. V was clipped by 6 bases and J by 7 bases, with 17 bases between them. Germline V gene lookup returns CDR1 SNHLY and CDR2 FYNNEI. The CDR3 extends over 14 amino acids. In DNA form, the CDR3 reads TGTGCCAGCAGCGAGACGGGTTATTTGAATACGCAGTATTTT. Its protein product is CASSETGYLNTQYF.

This chain links TRBV19 with TRBJ1-5, with 8 bases identical to TRBD1. Germline CDR1 is LNHDA and CDR2 is SQIVND (reference sequence). The CDR3 totals 15 residues. V lost 3 bases and J lost 4; bases outside the gene matches: 5. The CDR3 loop is CASSIRQGRNQPQHF. The CDR3 nucleotides read TGTGCCAGTAGTATTAGACAGGGGCGAAATCAGCCCCAGCATTTT. Drawing the rest from reference TRBV19 and TRBJ1-5, the complete variable domain is DGGITQSPKYLFRKEGQNVTLSCEQNLNHDAMYWYRQDPGQGLRLIYYSQIVNDFQKGDIAEGYSVSREKKESFPLTVTSAQKNPTAFYLCASSIRQGRNQPQHFGDGTRLSIL.

V and J are TRBV7-9 and TRBJ1-3; D uncertain. The germline V and J ends were trimmed by 5 bases and 0 bases, with 14 bases remaining between them. The CDR3 is made up of 16 amino acids. Per germline, CDR1 SEHNR and CDR2 FQNEAQ (reference sequence). CDR3 region: CASSPIRLDSGNTIYF. The CDR3 DNA reads TGTGCCAGCAGCCCCATCCGGTTGGACTCTGGAAACACCATATATTTT. Full variable domain (rest looked up from reference TRBV7-9 and TRBJ1-3): DTGVSQNPRHKITKRGQNVTFRCDPISEHNRLYWYRQTLGQGPEFLTYFQNEAQLEKSRLLSDRFSAERPKGSFSTLEIQRTEQGDSAMYLCASSPIRLDSGNTIYFGEGSWLTVV.

This sequence joins TRBV7-9 and TRBJ2-3; 9 bases align to TRBD1. CDR1 and CDR2 (germline): SEHNR, FQNEAQ (reference sequence). J was trimmed by 1 base and V by 1 base; bases with no gene match: 6. This CDR3 is built from 17 residues. The CDR3 DNA is TGTGCCAGCAGCTTAGGGGTCAGGACAGGGGGCACAGATACGCAGTATTTT. The encoded protein is CASSLGVRTGGTDTQYF.

The table lists this clone with a few counts. The chain has TRBV6-4 and TRBJ2-3; D possibly corresponds to TRBD2 (5 bases). The germline V and J ends were trimmed by 6 bases and 1 base, with 8 bases remaining between them. The CDR3 consists of 13 residues. Germline CDR1 and CDR2: MRHNA and SNTAGT. The DNA of the CDR3 is TGTGCCAGCAGCCTCGGGGGCACAGATACGCAGTATTTT. This sequence encodes CASSLGGTDTQYF.

CDR3 DNA sequence: TGTGCCAGCGCTCAGGCCCCAGGAGTCACCGGGGAGCTGTTTTTT. This translates into CASAQAPGVTGELFF. The V call is TRBV28, the J call TRBJ2-2; D gene ambiguous. The CDR3 contains 15 residues. From germline, CDR1 is MDHEN and CDR2 SYDVKM. The V end was cut by 8 bases, the J end by 4 bases, with 17 bases between.

The J gene is TRBJ1-5, the V gene TRBV6-6, with D unresolved. The CDR3 extends over 14 amino acids. Germline values: CDR1 MNHNY, CDR2 SVGAGI (reference sequence). V was shortened by 0 bases and J by 4 bases, with 7 bases between the two germline ends. The CDR3 DNA reads TGTGCCAGCAGTTACTCGTACCCGAATCAGCCCCAGCATTTT. Its translation: CASSYSYPNQPQHF.

This rearrangement joins TRBV5-1 to TRBJ2-3; tentatively, D is TRBD1 or TRBD2 (5 bases each). The CDR3 consists of 16 residues. Trimming took off 4 bases at V and 3 bases at J, with 18 bases between the two ends. The germline CDR1 and CDR2 sequences are SGHRS and YFSETQ. The CDR3 sequence: CASSPGARDGTDTQYF. In nucleotides, the CDR3 is TGCGCCAGCAGCCCCGGGGCCCGCGACGGTACAGATACGCAGTATTTT.

The V gene is TRBV19, the J gene TRBJ1-5; TRBD1 agrees at 8 bases. The germline gives CDR1 LNHDA, CDR2 SQIVND (reference sequence). J lost 2 bases, V lost 3 bases, and 3 bases had no gene match. The CDR3 loop spans 15 amino acids. The CDR3 DNA sequence: TGTGCCAGTAGTATCCTGGGACAGGGCAATCAGCCCCAGCATTTT. Its protein is CASSILGQGNQPQHF.

The chain links TRBV30 to TRBJ2-3, with 8 bases identical to TRBD1. The CDR3 is made up of 15 amino acids. V lost 2 bases, J lost 4 bases, and 8 bases stayed unmatched. The germline CDR1 and CDR2 sequences are GTSNPN and SVGIG (reference sequence). CDR3 in DNA: TGTGCCTGGAGTTCCGGGACAGGTGGCGCAGATACGCAGTATTTT. This sequence encodes CAWSSGTGGADTQYF.

The V call is TRBV10-1, the J call TRBJ2-5, with TRBD2 matching 9 bases. The assigned J gene may be wrong: the sequence end matches TRBJ2-7 better. Per the germline V gene, CDR1 is WNHNN and CDR2 is SYGVQD (reference sequence). CDR3 length: 15 residues. CDR3 bases: TGCGCCAGCAGTGAGGGGTCTAGCGGGACCTACGAGCAGTACTTC. Translated, it gives CASSEGSSGTYEQYF.

This clone was recorded once. The genes are TRBV21-1 and TRBJ2-7. TRBV21-1 counts as a pseudogene. The CDR3 sequence is 13 residues long. The CDR3 region is CASTSTLVSEQYF. The DNA of the CDR3 is TGTGCCAGCACCTCGACCCTCGTGAGCGAGCAGTACTTC.

This clone occurred once. The rearrangement uses TRBV16 and TRBJ2-7, with unresolved D. Trimming removed 0 bases from V and 6 bases from J, with 9 bases in between. The germline CDR1 and CDR2 sequences are KGHSY and FQNENV. The CDR3 is 13 residues long. The CDR3 loop reads CASSQSSGLEQYF. In DNA form, the CDR3 reads TGTGCCAGCAGCCAATCATCCGGGCTCGAGCAGTACTTC. The variable domain in full, completed from reference TRBV16 and TRBJ2-7, reads GEEVAQTPKHLVRGEGQKAKLYCAPIKGHSYVFWYQQVLKNEFKFLISFQNENVFDETGMPKERFSAKCLPNSPCSLEIQATKLEDSAVYFCASSQSSGLEQYFGPGTRLTVT.

The chain uses TRBV11-1 and TRBJ2-1; TRBD2 matches at 11 bases. Germline trimming cut 5 bases from V and 10 bases from J; bases unmatched to any gene: 10. Germline-derived CDR1 and CDR2 are SGHAT and FQDESV (reference sequence). The CDR3 spans 15 residues. CDR3 bases: TGTGCCAGCAGCCTACTACTAGCGGGAGATGAGGAGCAGTTCTTC. As protein: CASSLLLAGDEEQFF.

The chain recombines TRBV2 with TRBJ2-5; D is ambiguous. The germline V gene has CDR1 SNHLY and CDR2 FYNNEI. This CDR3 is 14 amino acids long. The V gene lost 4 bases and the J gene lost 1 base, with 10 bases spanning the gap. The CDR3 bases are TGTGCCAGCAGTGCGTCAGGTTTCCAAGAGACCCAGTACTTC. It specifies CASSASGFQETQYF.

The chain is built from TRBV5-1 and TRBJ2-3; 8 positions match TRBD1. Per the germline V gene, CDR1 is SGHRS and CDR2 is YFSETQ. J was trimmed by 12 bases and V by 0 bases; bases with no gene match: 15. The CDR3 is 16 residues long. The CDR3 loop is CASSLVGSGGAEAQYF. The DNA for the CDR3 is TGCGCCAGCAGCTTGGTTGGCTCAGGGGGCGCCGAAGCTCAGTATTTT.

This chain joins TRBV25-1 and TRBJ2-7; 8 bases are shared with TRBD1. This CDR3 is built from 17 residues. Germline CDR1 reads MGHDK; CDR2 reads SYGVNS. V lost 6 bases and J lost 1; bases outside the gene matches: 14. The chain's CDR3 is CASSTSHGQGNSYEQYF. For the CDR3, the DNA is TGTGCCAGCAGCACCTCACACGGACAGGGTAATTCCTACGAGCAGTACTTC.

The chain employs TRBV5-6 and TRBJ1-5; D possibly corresponds to TRBD1 (5 bases). The CDR3 length is 18 residues. V gave up 4 bases and J gave up 4 bases, with 24 bases separating them. Germline CDR1 reads SGHDT; CDR2 reads YYEEEE. DNA for the CDR3: TGTGCCAGCAGCCTGGCGAGGGCCCGGGGGTTAACAAATCAGCCCCAGCATTTT. Translated: CASSLARARGLTNQPQHF.

Here the CDR3 DNA reads TGTGCCAGCAGCGGTGACGGGAATGAGCAGTTCTTC. It translates to CASSGDGNEQFF. The chain has TRBV2 and TRBJ2-1, with unresolved D. Trimming removed 6 bases from V and 7 bases from J, with 10 bases in between. This CDR3 comprises 12 residues. Germline CDR1 SNHLY, CDR2 FYNNEI.